This is a list of T cell receptor beta chains from one sample in a study of blood T cell repertoires in COVID-19. Only in-frame clones appear in the TCRdb table, and some are missing; sequencing was by immunoSEQ multiplex PCR. Altogether under 200,000 clones are present, approximately 80% being singletons, with the ten largest covering 2.9%. The sample comprised peripheral blood. These receptors all come from a woman in her fifties or sixties with acute or convalescent COVID-19. Each CDR3 is given with its conserved first and last residue. A D gene is named only where the DNA matches it firmly. Only some rows state a clone size, as once, few, many or a class for expanded clones.

>TRBV7-3|TRBD1|.|TRBJ2-2
CASSLNPGQGSGELFF
TGTGCCAGCAGCTTAAACCCGGGACAGGGGAGCGGGGAGCTGTTTTTT
>TRBV4-2|TRBD2|.|TRBJ2-3
CASSQEGRVSGGLNTQYF
TGTGCCAGCAGCCAAGAAGGTCGGGTTAGCGGGGGGTTGAATACGCAGTATTTT
>TRBV7-2|.|.|TRBJ2-3
CASSSDGWVTSGSPQYF
TGTGCCAGCAGCTCGGACGGCTGGGTCACCTCCGGGAGTCCGCAGTATTTT
>TRBV7-6|TRBD2|few|TRBJ2-2
CASSSLALAGPGELFF
TGTGCCAGCAGCTCTCTCGCACTAGCGGGGCCCGGGGAGCTGTTTTTT
>TRBV28|TRBD1|.|TRBJ1-5
CASSQPTLGRGPVQPQHF
TGTGCCAGCAGTCAACCTACCCTCGGCAGGGGGCCGGTTCAGCCCCAGCATTTT
>TRBV6-5|.|.|TRBJ2-2
CASSYSNSNTGELFF
TGTGCCAGCAGTTACTCGAACAGCAACACCGGGGAGCTGTTTTTT
>TRBV3-1/TRBV3-2|.|.|TRBJ2-4
CASSHDSKNIQYF
TGTGCCAGCAGCCATGACAGTAAAAACATTCAGTACTTC
>TRBV6-6|TRBD1|.|TRBJ1-2
CASSYSGTGGGYTF
TGTGCCAGCAGTTACTCGGGGACAGGGGGCGGCTACACCTTC
>TRBV9|TRBD1|.|TRBJ1-6
CASSGETGDYNSPLHF
TGTGCCAGCAGCGGGGAGACAGGGGACTATAATTCACCCCTCCACTTT
>TRBV6-2/TRBV6-3|.|.|TRBJ2-7
CASSYGDLSYEQYF
TGTGCCAGCAGTTACGGAGACTTGTCCTACGAGCAGTACTTC
>TRBV3-1/TRBV3-2|TRBD1|.|TRBJ2-7
CASSQADRGPYEQYF
TGTGCCAGCAGCCAAGCGGACAGGGGCCCCTACGAGCAGTACTTC
>TRBV6-5|TRBD1|.|TRBJ2-3
CASRNQQGWADTQYF
TGTGCCAGCAGGAACCAACAGGGGTGGGCAGATACGCAGTATTTT
>TRBV4-3|TRBD1|once|TRBJ1-2
CASSQYRGGRRYGYTF
TGCGCCAGCAGCCAATACCGAGGGGGCAGGCGGTATGGCTACACCTTC
>TRBV11-2|TRBD1|few|TRBJ1-1
CASSLGQGADTEAFF
TGTGCCAGCAGCTTAGGGCAGGGGGCAGACACTGAAGCTTTCTTT
>TRBV5-1|.|.|TRBJ1-1
CASSGRTDNTEAFF
TGCGCCAGCAGCGGGAGGACGGATAACACTGAAGCTTTCTTT
>TRBV10-3|TRBD2|.|TRBJ2-3
CAISEWRGITDTQYF
TGTGCCATCAGTGAGTGGCGGGGGATCACAGATACGCAGTATTTT
>TRBV6-6|.|once|TRBJ1-6
CASSPGEGSPLHF
TGTGCCAGCAGTCCCGGAGAGGGATCACCCCTCCACTTT